What follows describes a single TCR beta chain. This clone was picked up one time. Its antigen is not yet known. No qualities accompany the bases; no much larger clone lies one base away. This entry comes from a study of control samples from healthy donors and cancer patients (dated by TCRdb to between 2020 and 2021). Including the terminal cysteine and phenylalanine, the CDR3 comprises 16 residues. Left in the record is the CDR3 DNA by itself, 48 bases read in frame from the first base. Taken from the germline V gene (reference sequence), the CDR1 and CDR2 loops are SGHAT and FQDESV. V drops 5 bases and J drops 0 bases, leaving 14 bases in between. Library preparation employed the immunoSEQ multiplex PCR assay. TCRdb holds this immuneACCESS table with in-frame rearrangements only. Some clones are missing; in checked studies, unresolved V genes explain under half, and the rest has no known cause. In all, the sample holds under 200,000 clones, and 91% of those were seen once. Roughly 1.6% of the sample belongs to the ten largest clones.

The sequenced material came from blood. This clonotype originated in a woman under 40 in good health. The chain employs TRBV11-1 and TRBJ2-1; the D gene is possibly TRBD1, with 5 bases matching. The CDR3 here reads CASSLYQGSSYNEQFF. The DNA reads TGTGCCAGCAGCCTGTATCAGGGAAGCTCCTACAATGAGCAGTTCTTC.